The 23 T cell receptor beta chains listed next were all sequenced from one sample in a study of control samples from healthy donors and cancer patients. Method: immunoSEQ multiplex PCR; TCRdb's copy keeps in-frame clones and lacks some. The top ten hold 2% of the sample, which has over 75,000 clones, roughly four fifths seen once. The source material was blood. These receptors were taken from a man aged 55 to 70 in good health.

The chain is built from TRBV5-1 and TRBJ2-5; 10 bases are shared with TRBD2. Per the germline V gene, CDR1 is SGHRS and CDR2 is YFSETQ. The CDR3 runs 17 residues. The J segment lost 0 bases and the V segment lost 4 bases, leaving 9 bases of the junction unmatched. The DNA of the CDR3 is TGCGCCAGCAGCCTGGGACTAGCGCCTACGTACCAAGAGACCCAGTACTTC. Translated: CASSLGLAPTYQETQYF. The full variable domain, its missing parts supplied by reference TRBV5-1 and TRBJ2-5, is KAGVTQTPRYLIKTRGQQVTLSCSPISGHRSVSWYQQTPGQGLQFLFEYFSETQRNKGNFPGRFSGRQFSNSRSEMNVSTLELGDSALYLCASSLGLAPTYQETQYFGPGTRLLVL.

V is TRBV30 and J is TRBJ2-7; either TRBD1 or TRBD2 may fit D (5 bases each). The length of the CDR3 is 13 residues. Trimming took off 4 bases at V and 4 bases at J, with 14 bases between the two ends. Per germline, CDR1 GTSNPN and CDR2 SVGIG (reference sequence). CDR3 bases: TGTGCCTGGATACCCCTGGGGGTTTACGAGCAGTACTTC. Protein sequence: CAWIPLGVYEQYF.

The chain combines TRBV7-9 with TRBJ2-1, with TRBD2 identical over 13 bases. The CDR3 covers 19 residues. The germline V gene has CDR1 SEHNR and CDR2 FQNEAQ (reference sequence). V trimming: 5 bases; J trimming: 3 bases; junction bases outside the gene matches: 13. The DNA of the CDR3 is TGTGCCAGCAGCAAAGCGGAACTCGGGACTAGCGGGATCTACAATGAGCAGTTCTTC. The encoded protein is CASSKAELGTSGIYNEQFF.

The chain has TRBV6-6 and TRBJ2-2, with D unclear. V lost 5 bases and J lost 0, with 13 bases in between. CDR3 length equals 16 residues. The germline V gene encodes CDR1 MNHNY and CDR2 SVGAGI (reference sequence). Here the CDR3 DNA reads TGTGCCAGCAGTCCCCATGGGGTTGCGAACACCGGGGAGCTGTTTTTT. It translates to CASSPHGVANTGELFF.

The chain uses TRBV6-5 and TRBJ1-2, with a weak D call TRBD1 (6 bases). With 2 bases removed from V and 8 bases from J, the gap between germline ends came to 15 bases. The CDR3 runs to 14 residues. Germline assignment: CDR1 MNHEY and CDR2 SVGAGI. In DNA form, the CDR3 reads TGTGCCAGCAGTTACCCCGGGGGGGGCCGAGGCTACACCTTC. Its protein is CASSYPGGGRGYTF.

This chain links TRBV19 with TRBJ2-1, with 11 positions matching TRBD2. The CDR3 has 15 amino acids. Germline values: CDR1 LNHDA, CDR2 SQIVND (reference sequence). J was trimmed by 2 bases and V by 6 bases; bases with no gene match: 3. CDR3 DNA: TGTGCCAGTAGCCCTAGCGGGGGGCCCTACAATGAGCAGTTCTTC. This codes for CASSPSGGPYNEQFF. Complete variable domain (other parts from reference TRBV19 and TRBJ2-1): DGGITQSPKYLFRKEGQNVTLSCEQNLNHDAMYWYRQDPGQGLRLIYYSQIVNDFQKGDIAEGYSVSREKKESFPLTVTSAQKNPTAFYLCASSPSGGPYNEQFFGPGTRLTVL.

The rearrangement joins TRBV10-2 to TRBJ2-3; 7 positions agree with TRBD2. Germline CDR1 WSHSY, CDR2 SAAADI. V gave up 2 bases and J gave up 1 base; unmatched junction bases: 9. The CDR3 covers 17 residues. This CDR3 is CASSEVVRLAGTDTQYF. The CDR3 nucleotides are TGCGCCAGCAGTGAGGTAGTAAGGCTAGCGGGCACAGATACGCAGTATTTT.

This clone came up a few times. The genes are TRBV10-3 and TRBJ1-2; the D is unclear. V was cut by 3 bases and J by 2 bases, with 4 bases left in between. Germline V gene lookup returns CDR1 ENHRY and CDR2 SYGVKD. The CDR3 is made up of 12 amino acids. CDR3 residues: CAISDRNYGYTF. CDR3 coding DNA: TGTGCCATCAGTGACAGAAACTATGGCTACACCTTC.

The rearrangement links TRBV6-5 to TRBJ2-2; D gene uncertain. V shed 5 bases and J shed 3 bases, with 1 base lying between them. CDR1 MNHEY and CDR2 SVGAGI come from the germline V gene. This CDR3 is 11 amino acids long. CDR3 sequence (DNA): TGTGCCAGCAGTCACACCGGGGAGCTGTTTTTT. This encodes CASSHTGELFF.

This chain links TRBV19 with TRBJ2-3; tentatively, D is TRBD2 (6 bases). The germline gives CDR1 LNHDA, CDR2 SQIVND (reference sequence). The CDR3 is made up of 13 amino acids. Trimming pared 4 bases from V and 6 bases from J, leaving 11 bases between. CDR3 loop: CASSKGGGDTQYF. The CDR3 DNA reads as TGTGCCAGTAGTAAAGGAGGAGGGGATACGCAGTATTTT.

The V and J genes are TRBV2 and TRBJ2-1, with D unclear. CDR3 length equals 15 residues. Trimming left V 2 bases short and J 0 bases short, with 8 bases between. Germline loops: CDR1 SNHLY, CDR2 FYNNEI. The CDR3 region is CASSEQASSYNEQFF. CDR3 nucleotides: TGTGCCAGCAGTGAACAGGCGAGCTCCTACAATGAGCAGTTCTTC.

The chain is built from TRBV19 and TRBJ2-2; 13 nucleotides align to TRBD2. The CDR3 is 17 residues long. Germline CDR1 reads LNHDA; CDR2 reads SQIVND (reference sequence). V lost 2 bases and J lost 6; bases outside the gene matches: 6. The CDR3 region is CASSINPTSGRPGELFF. CDR3 nucleotides: TGTGCCAGTAGTATAAACCCGACTAGCGGGAGGCCCGGGGAGCTGTTTTTT.

This chain links TRBV12-3 or TRBV12-4 with TRBJ2-1; 8 bases are a match to TRBD1. The junction had 7 bases not matched to a gene; V was cut back by 8 bases and J by 10 bases. The CDR3 has 12 residues. The CDR3 DNA follows: TGTGCCAGCCTCTCAGGGGGCGGCGAGCAGTTCTTC. It specifies CASLSGGGEQFF.

The genes are TRBV7-6 and TRBJ1-6, with no clear D. The V and J ends lost 0 bases and 4 bases respectively, with 4 bases between them. The CDR3 extends over 14 amino acids. Germline-derived CDR1 and CDR2 are SGHVS and FNYEAQ. Here the CDR3 DNA reads TGTGCCAGCAGCTTAGCGGGGTATAATTCACCCCTCCACTTT. It specifies CASSLAGYNSPLHF.

CDR3 nucleotides: TGTGCCATCAGTGGGGGTAGTGAGACCCAGTACTTC. It translates to CAISGGSETQYF. This chain joins TRBV10-3 and TRBJ2-5; no clear D. This CDR3 comprises 12 residues. Trimming removed 4 bases from V and 5 bases from J, with 8 bases in between. Germline V gives CDR1 ENHRY, CDR2 SYGVKD.

J is TRBJ1-5 and V is TRBV10-3, with D possibly TRBD1 on 6 matching bases. CDR1 ENHRY and CDR2 SYGVKD come from the germline V gene. This CDR3 comprises 16 residues. The V and J ends lost 2 bases and 0 bases respectively, with 11 bases between them. CDR3 in amino acids: CAISEAQGNSNQPQHF. Written as DNA, the CDR3 is TGTGCCATCAGTGAGGCTCAGGGGAATAGCAATCAGCCCCAGCATTTT.

J is TRBJ2-1 and V is TRBV11-3, with 11 positions matching TRBD2. J was trimmed by 7 bases and V by 0 bases; bases with no gene match: 8. Germline-derived CDR1 and CDR2 are SGHNT and YENEEA. The CDR3 is 17 amino acids. For the CDR3, the DNA is TGTGCCAGCAGCTTAGAAATAGCGGGGGGGCCTCTGAATGAGCAGTTCTTC. Protein: CASSLEIAGGPLNEQFF. Combining the CDR3 with reference TRBV11-3 and TRBJ2-1 gives the whole variable domain EAGVVQSPRYKIIEKKQPVAFWCNPISGHNTLYWYLQNLGQGPELLIRYENEEAVDDSQLPKDRFSAERLKGVDSTLKIQPAELGDSAVYLCASSLEIAGGPLNEQFFGPGTRLTVL.

The chain couples TRBV10-3 to TRBJ2-5, with 9 bases matching TRBD1. V shed 10 bases and J 5 bases; nucleotides not matched to a gene: 14. This CDR3 comprises 15 residues. From germline, CDR1 is ENHRY and CDR2 SYGVKD. The CDR3 spells CASTSSTGGLETQYF. CDR3 nucleotide sequence: TGTGCCAGCACCTCCAGCACAGGGGGCCTCGAGACCCAGTACTTC.

The chain employs TRBV2 and TRBJ1-1; the match to TRBD1 covers 7 bases. This CDR3 is 15 amino acids long. V was clipped by 7 bases and J by 5 bases; unmatched bases: 13. In germline, CDR1 is SNHLY, CDR2 FYNNEI. The CDR3 DNA is TGTGCCAGCACCGAGCACGCCAGGGGGGTGACTGAAGCTTTCTTT. It is translated as CASTEHARGVTEAFF.

This chain joins TRBV25-1 and TRBJ1-6; D is undetermined. Between the trimmed V and J ends, which lost 2 bases and 8 bases, there was a span of 13 bases. Germline V lookup: CDR1 MGHDK, CDR2 SYGVNS. CDR3 length: 15 residues. CDR3 residues: CASSEEWGRDSPLHF. The DNA for the CDR3 is TGTGCCAGCAGTGAAGAATGGGGAAGGGATTCACCCCTCCACTTT.

The chain uses TRBV6-5 and TRBJ1-6; 9 bases line up with TRBD1. CDR1 and CDR2 (germline): MNHEY, SVGAGI. J was trimmed by 7 bases and V by 3 bases; bases with no gene match: 7. The CDR3 is 16 amino acids. The CDR3 spells CASSYITGGANSPLHF. CDR3 nucleotide sequence: TGTGCCAGCAGTTATATTACAGGGGGCGCGAATTCACCCCTCCACTTT.

V usage is TRBV28 and J usage is TRBJ2-5, with TRBD2 matching 13 bases. J gave up 5 bases and V 6 bases, and 9 bases lay outside the gene matches. The CDR3 loop spans 16 amino acids. Germline CDR1 is MDHEN and CDR2 is SYDVKM. CDR3 residues: CASRGGTSGIWETQYF. The CDR3 DNA sequence: TGTGCCAGCAGAGGGGGGACTAGCGGGATTTGGGAGACCCAGTACTTC.

This rearrangement joins TRBV5-1 to TRBJ2-2; D assignment may be TRBD1 or TRBD2 (5 bases each). There are 14 residues in the CDR3. Trimming removed 2 bases from V and 4 bases from J, with 9 bases in between. CDR1 and CDR2 from the germline V gene are SGHRS and YFSETQ. The CDR3 DNA is TGCGCCAGCAGCTTAGGGGACCTCACCGGGGAGCTGTTTTTT. This translates into CASSLGDLTGELFF.